This T cell receptor (beta chain) was observed in a study of T cells after yellow fever vaccination. TCRdb reanalysed the 5' RACE reads using MiXCR and keeps one entry per CDR3 protein. The table shows around 230,000 distinct CDR3 sequences, with 6% to 8% occurring only once. The CDR3 contains 14 residues. The ends were cut back, 4 bases at V and 1 base at J, with 11 bases in the middle. In germline, CDR1 is SGHAT, CDR2 FQNNGV. The chain couples TRBV11-2 to TRBJ2-7; D gene unclear. This clonotype was sampled from a man aged 25 to 40 who received the YFV17D yellow fever vaccine. The sample consisted of CD4+ T cells sorted from PBMCs, taken on the day of the yellow fever booster vaccination. In nucleotides, the CDR3 is TGTGCCAGCAGCTCACCTTGGCGGTCCTACGAGCAGTACTTC. Its translation: CASSSPWRSYEQYF.